Reported below is one T cell receptor (beta chain). The CDR3 covers 16 residues. The trim removed 4 bases at V and 5 bases at J, leaving 5 bases unmatched. Germline-derived CDR1 and CDR2 are SGHAT and FQDESV (reference sequence). The entry originates in a study of blood T cell repertoires in COVID-19. Measured with immunoSEQ multiplex PCR; TCRdb has only the in-frame clones, and not every one. The sample lists a few hundred thousand clones; roughly nine tenths were seen once. This receptor was taken from a man younger than 30 who had recovered from COVID-19. The chain links TRBV11-1 to TRBJ2-2; 12 bases align to TRBD2. Sequencing was carried out using peripheral blood. CDR3 nucleotides: TGTGCCAGCAGCTCCGGACTAGCGGGATATACCGGGGAGCTGTTTTTT. Translation: CASSSGLAGYTGELFF.